The 27 T cell receptor beta chains below were found in one sample sequenced in a study of T cells expressing NK-cell markers. TCRdb reprocessed the 5' RACE reads and keeps a single row for each CDR3 protein, giving no DNA. This sample contains 350,000 to 500,000 distinct CDR3 sequences. The material sequenced was blood T cells: a sorted CD56 or NKG2C T cell subset, CD4+ or CD8+ T cells, or bulk PBMC T cells (not recorded which). Receptors were obtained from a woman between 18 and 70 years old in good health.

The rearrangement uses TRBV30 and TRBJ1-4. Per germline, CDR1 GTSNPN and CDR2 SVGIG (reference sequence). This CDR3 spans 11 amino acids. CDR3 sequence reads: CAWRGSEKLFF.

The CDR3 protein is CASLGTEGSPLHF. The J gene is TRBJ1-6, the V gene TRBV6-6. In germline, CDR1 is MNHNY, CDR2 SVGAGI (reference sequence). The CDR3 consists of 13 residues.

The chain has TRBV6-2 or TRBV6-3 and TRBJ2-1; TCRdb's assignment of TRBD1 cannot be checked, as there is no DNA. Germline V gives CDR1 MNHEY, CDR2 SVGEGT. CDR3 length: 14 amino acids. The CDR3 here is CASTLTGAYNEQFF.

This chain uses TRBV29-1 with TRBJ2-4; TCRdb's D call of TRBD1 is untestable without DNA. The germline CDR1 and CDR2 sequences are SQVTM and ANQGSEA. CDR3 length: 14 residues. CDR3 in amino acids: CSVEEWGAKNIQYF. Together with reference TRBV29-1 and TRBJ2-4, the CDR3 gives the full variable domain: SAVISQKPSRDICQRGTSLTIQCQVDSQVTMMFWYRQQPGQSLTLIATANQGSEATYESGFVIDKFPISRPNLTFSTLTVSNMSPEDSSIYLCSVEEWGAKNIQYFGAGTRLSVL.

V gene TRBV12-3 or TRBV12-4 combines with J gene TRBJ2-6; TCRdb proposes TRBD2, but this gene call is untestable without DNA. The CDR3 spans 16 residues. CDR3 amino acids: CASSLPAGVGANVLTF.

This chain links TRBV2 with TRBJ2-1. There are 14 residues in the CDR3. Germline V gene lookup returns CDR1 SNHLY and CDR2 FYNNEI. This CDR3 is CASSERRSYNEQFF.

The chain uses TRBV4-3 and TRBJ2-1; TCRdb indicates TRBD2, and absent DNA this call remains unverified. The CDR3 is made up of 18 amino acids. Looked up from germline, CDR1 is LGHNA and CDR2 is YSLEER. The CDR3: CASSQDLTSGSSYNEQFF.

The V call is TRBV9, the J call TRBJ2-2; absent DNA, TCRdb's TRBD1 call cannot be checked. Germline V gene sequence: CDR1 SGDLS, CDR2 YYNGEE. The CDR3 runs 16 residues. Here the CDR3 reads CASSVGSGRGTGELFF.

The V call is TRBV11-2, the J call TRBJ1-1; TCRdb returns TRBD1, unconfirmable since there is no DNA. The CDR3 is 17 residues long. Germline CDR1 and CDR2: SGHAT and FQNNGV. The CDR3 protein is CASSFGGRHPGTTEAFF.

This rearrangement joins TRBV4-2 to TRBJ2-1; no DNA is available, so the TRBD2 call from TCRdb remains unchecked. This CDR3 contains 17 residues. Germline V gene data show CDR1 as LGHNA and CDR2 as YNFKEQ. This CDR3 reads CASSQDVGLGSYNEQFF.

The chain uses TRBV12-3 or TRBV12-4 and TRBJ2-1; the D gene TCRdb calls, TRBD2, cannot be checked with no DNA. The CDR3 extends over 17 amino acids. CDR3 region: CASSLSLLGGEDNEQFF.

The chain carries TRBV19 and TRBJ1-5; absent DNA, TCRdb's TRBD1 call cannot be checked. The length of the CDR3 is 16 residues. Germline V CDR1 and CDR2: LNHDA, SQIVND (reference sequence). The CDR3 loop is CASTSQDRDSNQPQHF.

The J gene is TRBJ2-3, the V gene TRBV9. Germline V gives CDR1 SGDLS, CDR2 YYNGEE. The CDR3 contains 14 residues. This CDR3 reads CASSISIRTDTQYF.

The chain uses TRBV12-3 or TRBV12-4 and TRBJ2-5; TCRdb names TRBD2, which stays unverified in the absence of DNA. The CDR3 runs to 15 residues. The CDR3 loop is CASSLRLAGKETQYF.

The chain links TRBV7-2 to TRBJ2-4; lacking DNA, the TRBD1 call made by TCRdb goes unchecked. This CDR3 is built from 14 residues. The germline V gene has CDR1 SGHTA and CDR2 FQGNSA. This chain's CDR3 is CASSARGRKNIQYF.

The V call is TRBV12-3 or TRBV12-4, the J call TRBJ1-6; TCRdb lists TRBD1, though no DNA is available to test this call. CDR3 size: 14 residues. CDR3 sequence: CASSSTGNNSPLHF.

V gene TRBV20-1 combines with J gene TRBJ1-2. CDR1 is DFQATT and CDR2 is SNEGSKA in the germline V gene (reference sequence). This CDR3 comprises 13 residues. CDR3 sequence reads: CSARHDEGYGYTF.

V gene TRBV5-1 combines with J gene TRBJ1-6; TCRdb names TRBD1, which stays unverified in the absence of DNA. In germline, CDR1 is SGHRS, CDR2 YFSETQ. The CDR3 has 15 residues. The CDR3 sequence: CASSLDPGTNSPLHF.

The chain recombines TRBV5-1 with TRBJ1-1; the TCRdb D gene call, TRBD1, has no DNA to confirm it. The CDR3 loop spans 14 amino acids. Germline V CDR1 and CDR2: SGHRS, YFSETQ. CDR3 in amino acids: CASSTGQVDTEAFF.

The V and J genes are TRBV20-1 and TRBJ2-5. CDR3 length equals 13 residues. Germline values: CDR1 DFQATT, CDR2 SNEGSKA (reference sequence). This CDR3 reads CSARPAIYETQYF.

The J gene is TRBJ1-2, the V gene TRBV4-3; the D call from TCRdb, TRBD1, cannot be confirmed without DNA. The CDR3 has 15 amino acids. From germline, CDR1 is LGHNA and CDR2 YSLEER. The CDR3 loop reads CASSPRDGTNYGYTF.

The V gene is TRBV20-1, the J gene TRBJ2-5; TCRdb outputs TRBD2, but without DNA this stays unchecked. CDR1 is DFQATT, CDR2 SNEGSKA, per germline (reference sequence). The CDR3 is made up of 15 amino acids. The CDR3 sequence is CSATLASKPQETQYF.

The chain employs TRBV20-1 and TRBJ2-2; the D gene TCRdb calls, TRBD1, cannot be checked with no DNA. The CDR3 spans 15 residues. Germline assignment: CDR1 DFQATT and CDR2 SNEGSKA (reference sequence). CDR3 in amino acids: CSAPRPGVRTGELFF.

The chain couples TRBV20-1 to TRBJ1-3; TCRdb names TRBD1, which stays unverified in the absence of DNA. CDR3 length: 14 amino acids. Germline loops: CDR1 DFQATT, CDR2 SNEGSKA (reference sequence). CDR3 sequence: CSAPDRAGGNTIYF.

The CDR3 sequence is CASSISPGHNEQFF. This chain uses TRBV19 with TRBJ2-1; TCRdb lists TRBD1, though no DNA is available to test this call. The germline CDR1 and CDR2 sequences are LNHDA and SQIVND (reference sequence). This CDR3 is built from 14 residues.

The genes are TRBV3-1 and TRBJ1-2; the D gene TCRdb calls, TRBD1, cannot be checked with no DNA. This CDR3 is 13 amino acids long. Germline V lookup: CDR1 LGHDT, CDR2 YNNKEL (reference sequence). The CDR3 region is CASGDRRNYGYTF. Combining the CDR3 with reference TRBV3-1 and TRBJ1-2 gives the whole variable domain DTAVSQTPKYLVTQMGNDKSIKCEQNLGHDTMYWYKQDSKKFLKIMFSYNNKELIINETVPNRFSPKSPDKAHLNLHINSLELGDSAVYFCASGDRRNYGYTFGSGTRLTVV.

V is TRBV30 and J is TRBJ1-2; TCRdb's D call, TRBD1, is unchecked because there is no DNA. There are 13 residues in the CDR3. Germline values: CDR1 GTSNPN, CDR2 SVGIG (reference sequence). The CDR3 loop reads CAWSTGTGYGYTF. Looking up the rest from reference TRBV30 and TRBJ1-2 gives the full variable domain: SQTIHQWPATLVQPVGSPLSLECTVEGTSNPNLYWYRQAAGRGLQLLFYSVGIGQISSEVPQNLSASRPQDRQFILSSKKLLLSDSGFYLCAWSTGTGYGYTFGSGTRLTVV.